This record covers a single TCR beta chain. The antigen remains undetermined. Via MiXCR, TCRdb re-called the RT-PCR reads, giving one row per CDR3 protein. The data contain about 480,000 distinct CDR3 sequences, 25% of them singletons. This sample is drawn from a study of response to subunit inactivated influenza vaccine. The study, taken as a whole, reports: The authors proposed limited new T cell recruitment per seasonal influenza vaccination.

CDR3 length: 16 residues. After removal of 6 bases from V and 2 bases from J, the junction contained 8 bases not matched to a gene. Germline-derived CDR1 and CDR2 are DFQATT and SNEGSKA (reference sequence). The chain is built from TRBV20-1 and TRBJ2-3, with 13 bases matching TRBD2. This receptor was identified in a man between 50 and 59 years old who received an inactivated influenza vaccine. The material was CD4+ T cells sorted from PBMCs, obtained more than 4 days after vaccination. CDR3 region: CSAPRTSGGFTDTQYF. The CDR3 DNA reads TGCAGTGCCCCTCGGACTAGCGGGGGATTCACAGATACGCAGTATTTT.